The table lists the clone carrying this T cell receptor (beta chain) with many counts. Its antigen is currently unknown. This sample is part of a study of CD8 T cells in ankylosing spondylitis. TCRdb re-derived calls from the 5' RACE reads in MiXCR, one entry per CDR3 protein. The sample carries some 39,000 distinct CDR3 sequences, approximately 10% recorded once. The germline gives CDR1 SGHTA, CDR2 FQGNSA. Trimming cost V 4 bases and J 4 bases; bases outside gene matches: 1. The CDR3 consists of 13 residues. Findings of the study overall: Disease-linked clones were reportedly significantly enriched in matched ankylosing spondylitis synovial fluid.

This rearrangement joins TRBV7-2 to TRBJ1-5; 7 bases line up with TRBD1. The origin of this receptor is a male donor with ankylosing spondylitis. Sequencing was performed on synovial fluid, either unsorted or a sorted T cell fraction (not recorded which). CDR3 region: CASSSGQNQPQHF. CDR3 DNA sequence: TGTGCCAGCAGCTCGGGACAGAATCAGCCCCAGCATTTT. Full variable domain (missing parts from reference TRBV7-2 and TRBJ1-5): GAGVSQSPSNKVTEKGKDVELRCDPISGHTALYWYRQSLGQGLEFLIYFQGNSAPDKSGLPSDRFSAERTGGSVSTLTIQRTQQEDSAVYLCASSSGQNQPQHFGDGTRLSIL.